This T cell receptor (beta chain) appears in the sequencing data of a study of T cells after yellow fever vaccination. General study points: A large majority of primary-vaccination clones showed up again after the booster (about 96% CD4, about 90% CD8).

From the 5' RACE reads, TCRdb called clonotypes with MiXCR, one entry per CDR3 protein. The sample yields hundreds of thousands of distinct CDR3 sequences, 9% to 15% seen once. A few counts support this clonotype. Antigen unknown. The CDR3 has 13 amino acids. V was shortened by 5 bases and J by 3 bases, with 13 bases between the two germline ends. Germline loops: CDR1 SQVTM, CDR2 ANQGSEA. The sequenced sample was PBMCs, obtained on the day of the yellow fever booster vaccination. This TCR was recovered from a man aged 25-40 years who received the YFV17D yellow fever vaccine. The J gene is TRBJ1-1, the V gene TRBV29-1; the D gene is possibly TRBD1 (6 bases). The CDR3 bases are TGCAGCGTTTCCAGGGGATATGACACTGAAGCTTTCTTT. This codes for CSVSRGYDTEAFF. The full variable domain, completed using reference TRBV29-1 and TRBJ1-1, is SAVISQKPSRDICQRGTSLTIQCQVDSQVTMMFWYRQQPGQSLTLIATANQGSEATYESGFVIDKFPISRPNLTFSTLTVSNMSPEDSSIYLCSVSRGYDTEAFFGQGTRLTVV.